Shown below are 23 T cell receptor beta chains from a single sample sequenced in a study of T cell changes during pregnancy in multiple sclerosis. The protocol was immunoSEQ multiplex PCR, while the TCRdb copy is restricted to in-frame clones and leaves out a portion. The table lists some 55,000 clones, around nine tenths of them singletons. Material: peripheral blood from another person, used as feeder cells. These receptors were taken from a human donor whose cells served as feeder cells for cultures in a pregnancy study.

The rearrangement uses TRBV5-4 and TRBJ1-1; D remains unclear. The germline gives CDR1 SGHNT, CDR2 YYREEE (reference sequence). The CDR3 loop spans 13 amino acids. The germline V and J ends were trimmed by 1 base and 4 bases, with 8 bases remaining between them. CDR3: CASSLWGFTEAFF. The CDR3, as DNA: TGTGCCAGCAGCTTGTGGGGATTCACTGAAGCTTTCTTT. Together with reference TRBV5-4 and TRBJ1-1, the CDR3 gives the full variable domain: ETGVTQSPTHLIKTRGQQVTLRCSSQSGHNTVSWYQQALGQGPQFIFQYYREEENGRGNFPPRFSGLQFPNYSSELNVNALELDDSALYLCASSLWGFTEAFFGQGTRLTVV.

The chain combines TRBV6-5 with TRBJ1-2; 7 positions agree with TRBD1. Germline CDR1 reads MNHEY; CDR2 reads SVGAGI. V lost 2 bases to trimming and J lost 4 bases; unmatched junction nucleotides: 4. The CDR3 totals 14 residues. The CDR3 DNA follows: TGTGCCAGCAGTTACGCAGGGGGTTCCTATGGCTACACCTTC. Protein sequence: CASSYAGGSYGYTF.

V is TRBV25-1 and J is TRBJ2-1; 7 bases match TRBD2. V trimming: 2 bases; J trimming: 7 bases; junction bases outside the gene matches: 8. From germline, CDR1 is MGHDK and CDR2 SYGVNS. This CDR3 region has 15 residues. The chain's CDR3 is CASSEPAGISNEQFF. CDR3 in DNA: TGTGCCAGCAGTGAACCAGCGGGAATCTCTAATGAGCAGTTCTTC.

This clone occurred once. The chain has TRBV5-1 and TRBJ2-5; 13 positions match TRBD2. The germline V gene has CDR1 SGHRS and CDR2 YFSETQ. The CDR3 sequence is 16 residues long. V was pared by 0 bases and J by 3 bases, with 2 bases of the junction left unmatched. CDR3 loop: CASSLAGTSGEETQYF. CDR3 DNA sequence: TGCGCCAGCAGCTTGGCCGGGACTAGCGGGGAAGAGACCCAGTACTTC.

The rearrangement joins TRBV6-6 to TRBJ2-5; D may be TRBD1 (5 bases). Germline V gene data show CDR1 as MNHNY and CDR2 as SVGAGI (reference sequence). V lost 0 bases to trimming and J lost 14 bases, with 10 bases between them. The CDR3 consists of 11 residues. The CDR3 here is CASSYSRASYF. The CDR3 coding sequence is TGTGCCAGCAGTTACTCCAGGGCCTCATACTTC.

This chain joins TRBV7-2 and TRBJ1-6, with unresolved D. Deletions cut 0 bases from V and 4 bases from J, with 10 bases between. The CDR3 loop spans 16 amino acids. CDR1 is SGHTA, CDR2 FQGNSA, per germline. CDR3 in DNA: TGTGCCAGCAGCTTAGCGGGAAACGGGTATAATTCACCCCTCCACTTT. It translates to CASSLAGNGYNSPLHF.

The chain employs TRBV7-2 and TRBJ1-5; D is unresolved. Germline V gene data show CDR1 as SGHTA and CDR2 as FQGNSA. The CDR3 is 14 residues long. V shed 0 bases and J shed 3 bases, with 6 bases lying between them. The CDR3 sequence is CASSLAGFNQPQHF. CDR3 sequence (DNA): TGTGCCAGCAGCTTAGCAGGGTTCAATCAGCCCCAGCATTTT.

This clone was counted a single time. The chain recombines TRBV18 with TRBJ1-3, with D maybe TRBD1 (5 bases). Germline V CDR1 and CDR2: KGHSH, LQKENI. V was clipped by 1 base and J by 0 bases, with 13 bases between them. The CDR3 has 17 residues. CDR3 region: CASSPLTTVSSGNTIYF. CDR3 bases: TGTGCCAGCTCACCACTAACGACAGTGAGCTCTGGAAACACCATATATTTT.

The gene calls are TRBV5-6 and TRBJ2-5, with D unresolved. Germline lookup yields CDR1 SGHDT and CDR2 YYEEEE. The CDR3 is 12 residues long. Between the trimmed V and J ends, which lost 4 bases and 2 bases, there was a span of 6 bases. DNA of the CDR3: TGTGCCAGCAGCCTTCGTCAAGAGACCCAGTACTTC. It codes for CASSLRQETQYF.

The chain joins TRBV11-2 to TRBJ2-3, with 9 positions matching TRBD2. J lost 2 bases, V lost 5 bases, and 5 bases had no gene match. The CDR3 contains 15 residues. Per the germline V gene, CDR1 is SGHAT and CDR2 is FQNNGV. The CDR3 DNA follows: TGTGCCAGCAGCCAGGTAGCGGGGGACACAGATACGCAGTATTTT. Translating it yields CASSQVAGDTDTQYF.

The chain employs TRBV27 and TRBJ1-4; 8 nucleotides match TRBD1. The ends lost 4 bases at V and 0 bases at J; junction bases unmatched: 7. CDR1 and CDR2 (germline): MNHEY, SMNVEV (reference sequence). This CDR3 comprises 17 residues. In DNA, the CDR3 is TGTGCCAGCAGTTCTACCGGACAGGGACCAACTAATGAAAAACTGTTTTTT. Translation gives CASSSTGQGPTNEKLFF.

The V gene is TRBV5-4, the J gene TRBJ1-2; the D gene is possibly TRBD1 (6 bases). Per germline, CDR1 SGHNT and CDR2 YYREEE (reference sequence). The CDR3 covers 13 residues. V was shortened by 4 bases and J by 8 bases, with 15 bases between the two germline ends. CDR3 in DNA: TGTGCCAGCAGCCCAACAGGGTTCGAGGGCTACACCTTC. This gives the protein CASSPTGFEGYTF.

This rearrangement joins TRBV30 to TRBJ1-3; D gene ambiguous. This CDR3 comprises 14 residues. Trimming cost V 3 bases and J 2 bases, with 11 bases left between them. Germline loops: CDR1 GTSNPN, CDR2 SVGIG (reference sequence). In DNA, the CDR3 is TGTGCCTGGAGCATGACCCGTGCTGGAAACACCATATATTTT. It is translated as CAWSMTRAGNTIYF.

V usage is TRBV30 and J usage is TRBJ2-7; a weak D match, TRBD2 (6 bases). Germline V CDR1 and CDR2: GTSNPN, SVGIG (reference sequence). V was clipped by 3 bases and J by 1 base, with 10 bases between them. The CDR3 consists of 13 residues. The DNA for the CDR3 is TGTGCCTGGAGACTAGCAGCTTCCTACGAGCAGTACTTC. Its protein product is CAWRLAASYEQYF.

V is TRBV28 and J is TRBJ2-5; D is possibly TRBD1 or TRBD2 (5 bases each). Germline loops: CDR1 MDHEN, CDR2 SYDVKM. V was cut by 8 bases and J by 3 bases, with 16 bases left in between. The CDR3 length is 14 residues. The CDR3 here is CASYTRDGKETQYF. CDR3 sequence (DNA): TGTGCCAGCTATACAAGGGACGGGAAAGAGACCCAGTACTTC.

The CDR3 nucleotides read TGCGCCAGCAGCTTTTCCGGGCTCCAAACTGAAGCTTTCTTT. Translating gives CASSFSGLQTEAFF. The V call is TRBV5-1, the J call TRBJ1-1, with D hard to call. The CDR3 spans 14 residues. Germline V gene lookup returns CDR1 SGHRS and CDR2 YFSETQ. V lost 2 bases, J lost 5 bases, and 13 bases lay in between.

The chain is built from TRBV27 and TRBJ2-1; 9 nucleotides agree with TRBD2. Germline V lookup: CDR1 MNHEY, CDR2 SMNVEV (reference sequence). V lost 5 bases, J lost 5 bases, and 7 bases stayed unmatched. The CDR3 loop spans 15 amino acids. The CDR3 region has the DNA TGTGCCAGCAGTGATACCGGGACTAGCCACAATGAGCAGTTCTTC. Residues: CASSDTGTSHNEQFF.

V gene TRBV11-2 combines with J gene TRBJ2-5; 8 positions agree with TRBD1. V shed 0 bases, J shed 3 bases, and the junction held 6 bases outside the gene matches. From germline, CDR1 is SGHAT and CDR2 FQNNGV. The CDR3 sequence is 16 residues long. CDR3 region: CASSLEYRGNEETQYF. The CDR3 nucleotides read TGTGCCAGCAGCTTAGAGTACAGGGGGAATGAAGAGACCCAGTACTTC.

This chain connects TRBV6-5 to TRBJ1-2; possibly TRBD1 for D (5 bases). Germline values: CDR1 MNHEY, CDR2 SVGAGI. Trimming removed 2 bases at V and 8 bases at J, with 18 bases between. This CDR3 contains 15 residues. CDR3 DNA sequence: TGTGCCAGCAGTTACGCCGGCCGAATGAGGGACGGCTACACCTTC. It yields the protein CASSYAGRMRDGYTF.

The CDR3 coding sequence is TGCGCCAGCAGCCTACATACAGGGAACTATGGCTACACCTTC. It translates to CASSLHTGNYGYTF. This chain uses TRBV5-1 with TRBJ1-2, with D tentatively TRBD1 (6 bases). Germline assignment: CDR1 SGHRS and CDR2 YFSETQ. CDR3 length equals 14 residues. The V end was cut by 4 bases, the J end by 2 bases, with 12 bases between.

In this sample, this clone turned up once. CDR3 in amino acids: CASSLPGTDQPQHF. CDR3 bases: TGTGCCAGCAGCTTACCCGGGACGGATCAGCCCCAGCATTTT. V gene TRBV5-6 combines with J gene TRBJ1-5, with D maybe TRBD1 (5 bases). This CDR3 is built from 14 residues. Germline V gives CDR1 SGHDT, CDR2 YYEEEE. Between the trimmed V and J ends, which lost 2 bases and 5 bases, there was a span of 11 bases.

The chain couples TRBV28 to TRBJ1-1; TRBD1 matches 9 bases. J lost 5 bases, V lost 11 bases, and 9 bases had no gene match. CDR1 MDHEN and CDR2 SYDVKM come from the germline V gene. The CDR3 loop spans 13 amino acids. CDR3 residues: CAGHGTGRTEAFF. The CDR3 nucleotides read TGTGCCGGGCATGGGACAGGGAGGACTGAAGCTTTCTTT.

This rearrangement joins TRBV6-4 to TRBJ2-1, with a tentative D call TRBD2 (6 bases). The germline gives CDR1 MRHNA, CDR2 SNTAGT. The CDR3 is 16 residues long. V was pared by 0 bases and J by 7 bases, with 16 bases between. The CDR3 protein is CASSDSTLEGGNEQFF. The CDR3 nucleotides read TGTGCCAGCAGTGACTCGACTCTGGAGGGTGGTAATGAGCAGTTCTTC.